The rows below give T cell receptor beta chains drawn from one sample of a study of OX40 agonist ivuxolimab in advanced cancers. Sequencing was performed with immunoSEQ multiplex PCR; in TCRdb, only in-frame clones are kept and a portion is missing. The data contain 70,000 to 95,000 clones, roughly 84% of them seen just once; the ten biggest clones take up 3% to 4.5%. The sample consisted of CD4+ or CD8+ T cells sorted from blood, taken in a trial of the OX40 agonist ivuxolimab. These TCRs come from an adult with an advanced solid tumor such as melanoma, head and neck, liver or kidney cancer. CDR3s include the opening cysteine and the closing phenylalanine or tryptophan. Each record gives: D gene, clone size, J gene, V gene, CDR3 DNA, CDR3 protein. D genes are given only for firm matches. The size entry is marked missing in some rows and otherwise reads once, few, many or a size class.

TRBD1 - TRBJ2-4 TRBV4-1 TGCGCCAGCAGCTTAGGACAGGGAGAAAACATTCAGTACTTC CASSLGQGENIQYF
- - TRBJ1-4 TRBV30 TGTGCCTGGTCAGCAGGGAATCGAGAAAAACTGTTTTTT CAWSAGNREKLFF
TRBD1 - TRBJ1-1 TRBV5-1 TGCGCCAGCAGCTTGTGGTGGGACAGGGGTATGAACACTGAAGCTTTCTTT CASSLWWDRGMNTEAFF
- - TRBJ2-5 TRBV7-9 TGTGCCAGCAGCTTAGGTTTTGTCGCGGAAGAGACCCAGTACTTC CASSLGFVAEETQYF
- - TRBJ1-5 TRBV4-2 TGTGCCAGCAGCGAGGGATTACATAGCAATCAGCCCCAGCATTTT CASSEGLHSNQPQHF
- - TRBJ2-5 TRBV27 TGTGCCAGCAGTGGGGGGGAGACCCAGTACTTC CASSGGETQYF
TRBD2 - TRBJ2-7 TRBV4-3 TGCGCCAGCAGCCAGGACGCGGGAGGCCACTACGAGCAGTACTTC CASSQDAGGHYEQYF
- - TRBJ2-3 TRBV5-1 TGCGCCAGCAGCCTCGACTTGGCCACAGATACGCAGTATTTT CASSLDLATDTQYF
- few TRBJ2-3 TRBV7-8 TGTGCCAGCAGCCCGAATCTAGCGTCTACTAGCACAGATACGCAGTATTTT CASSPNLASTSTDTQYF
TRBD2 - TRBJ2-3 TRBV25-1 TGTGCCAGCAGCCAAGCCCCGGGTGCGGGAGGAGGCACAGATACGCAGTATTTT CASSQAPGAGGGTDTQYF
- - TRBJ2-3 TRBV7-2 TGTGCCAGCAGCTTGAGCATGGATACGCAGTATTTT CASSLSMDTQYF
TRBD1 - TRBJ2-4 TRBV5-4 TGTGCCAGCAGCACCGGGACAGGGGGCGCGGGCATTCAGTACTTC CASSTGTGGAGIQYF
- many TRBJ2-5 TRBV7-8 TGTGCCAGCAGCGACGGAGAGACCCAGTACTTC CASSDGETQYF
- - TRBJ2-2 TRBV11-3 TGTGCCAGCAGCTTAGGCGGCGGGGCTAACACCGGGGAGCTGTTTTTT CASSLGGGANTGELFF
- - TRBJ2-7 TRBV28 TGTGCCAGCAGTAGTATGTCGAGCGCCTACGAGCAGTACTTC CASSSMSSAYEQYF
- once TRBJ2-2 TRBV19 TGTGCCAGTAGTAAAGGAGTAGGGGTGGACACCGGGGAGCTGTTTTTT CASSKGVGVDTGELFF
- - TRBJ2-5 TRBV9 TGTGCCAGCAGCGTGACTACTAGAGGAGAGACCCAGTACTTC CASSVTTRGETQYF
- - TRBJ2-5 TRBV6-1 TGTGCCAGCAGTTTAAGTCCCAGGTTGGAGACCCAGTACTTC CASSLSPRLETQYF
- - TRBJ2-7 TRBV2 TGTGCCAGCGCCCCATCCAACCGGTACGAGCAGTACTTC CASAPSNRYEQYF
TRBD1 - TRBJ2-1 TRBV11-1 TGTGCCAGCAGCTTAGACCGGACAGGGGGTTCAAATGAGCAGTTCTTC CASSLDRTGGSNEQFF
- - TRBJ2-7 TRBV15 TGTGCCACCAGCAGAGATCGGAGGGACGAGCAGTACTTC CATSRDRRDEQYF
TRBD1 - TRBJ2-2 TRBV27 TGTGCCAGCAGTTTAGCCCAGGGGGCGGCCGGGGAGCTGTTTTTT CASSLAQGAAGELFF
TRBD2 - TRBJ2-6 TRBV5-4 TGTGCCAGCACCTCGGGGGGAACCGGGGCCAACGTCCTGACTTTC CASTSGGTGANVLTF